This T cell receptor (beta chain) was sequenced for a study of T cell repertoires in cytomegalovirus infection. This clonotype was picked up many times. The antigen is undetermined. TCRdb independently ran MiXCR on the reads; one entry per CDR3 protein. The sample carries approximately 1,000,000 distinct CDR3 sequences, around a third recorded once. Study-wide points: Individuals carrying CMV plus the relevant HLA were identified by cumulative frequency of public TCR beta families.

CDR3 length: 13 amino acids. V was pared by 1 base and J by 5 bases, with 8 bases between. The germline gives CDR1 SEHNR, CDR2 FQNEAQ (reference sequence). The receptor was derived from a human donor in good health (CMV status not recorded). Some clones in this sample may be carry-over from other donors' samples. This chain connects TRBV7-9 to TRBJ2-5, with D perhaps TRBD2 (6 bases). The sample in question was cultured CD8+ T cells from PBMCs, obtained from culture after CMV antigen stimulation. DNA of the CDR3: TGTGCCAGCAGCTTAGTCGGGAGCGAGACCCAGTACTTC. This codes for CASSLVGSETQYF.